A single sample is the source of the 10 T cell receptor beta chains below, sequenced in a study of OX40 agonist ivuxolimab in advanced cancers. TCRdb keeps only in-frame clones here, not all; method: immunoSEQ multiplex PCR. The table shows around 40,000 clones, with about 80% occurring only once. Here the sequenced sample was CD4+ or CD8+ T cells sorted from blood, taken in a trial of the OX40 agonist ivuxolimab. The receptors come from an adult with an advanced solid tumor such as melanoma, head and neck, liver or kidney cancer.

V usage is TRBV9 and J usage is TRBJ2-2, with no clear D. V was cut by 3 bases and J by 9 bases, with 21 bases left in between. The V gene's germline CDR1 is SGDLS and CDR2 YYNGEE. The CDR3 covers 16 residues. The CDR3 protein is CASSAEEKTNIRELFF. The CDR3 DNA sequence: TGTGCCAGCAGCGCCGAAGAGAAAACCAATATCAGGGAGCTGTTTTTT.

This chain uses TRBV5-1 with TRBJ2-5; 13 positions agree with TRBD2. The CDR3 is 17 amino acids. The germline CDR1 and CDR2 sequences are SGHRS and YFSETQ. Unmatched junction bases numbered 6, after V lost 0 bases and J lost 4 bases. The CDR3 reads CASSLEGLAGRGETQYF. CDR3 nucleotides: TGCGCCAGCAGCTTGGAGGGACTAGCGGGGCGGGGAGAGACCCAGTACTTC.

This clone was seen a single time. The chain recombines TRBV19 with TRBJ2-2, with D maybe TRBD2 (7 bases). V lost 4 bases to trimming and J lost 6 bases, with 12 bases between them. Germline V gene sequence: CDR1 LNHDA, CDR2 SQIVND (reference sequence). The CDR3 sequence is 14 residues long. The CDR3 here is CASSTVGGAGELFF. CDR3 sequence (DNA): TGTGCCAGTAGTACGGTAGGGGGGGCCGGGGAGCTGTTTTTT.

The gene calls are TRBV5-4 and TRBJ1-6; D not certain. Germline V CDR1 and CDR2: SGHNT, YYREEE (reference sequence). This CDR3 contains 16 residues. Trimming shortened V by 0 bases and J by 4 bases, and 11 bases separated the two germline ends. CDR3 residues: CASSLGADVYNSPLHF. CDR3 DNA: TGTGCCAGCAGCTTGGGGGCGGATGTATATAATTCACCCCTCCACTTT.

J is TRBJ1-1 and V is TRBV4-1, with D perhaps matching TRBD1 (5 bases). This CDR3 is 15 amino acids long. With 5 bases removed from V and 6 bases from J, the gap between germline ends came to 19 bases. CDR1 is MGHRA, CDR2 YSYEKL, per germline. CDR3 residues: CASSYSPGTGAEAFF. Written as DNA, the CDR3 is TGCGCCAGCAGCTATTCACCAGGGACGGGGGCTGAAGCTTTCTTT.

The chain couples TRBV6-6 to TRBJ1-6; 11 positions match TRBD1. V lost 2 bases and J lost 17; bases outside the gene matches: 5. Germline CDR1 reads MNHNY; CDR2 reads SVGAGI (reference sequence). CDR3 length equals 13 residues. CDR3 bases: TGTGCCAGCAGTTACGGGACAGGGGGTCCCATCCACTTT. Amino acids: CASSYGTGGPIHF.

This clone was counted a few times. The chain recombines TRBV27 with TRBJ1-2; D gene unclear. Germline CDR1 MNHEY, CDR2 SMNVEV (reference sequence). V dropped 8 bases and J dropped 3 bases, with 16 bases sitting between them. The CDR3 totals 14 residues. The CDR3 DNA follows: TGTGCCAGCGCGGCCTCCGGACCGGACTATGGCTACACCTTC. This sequence encodes CASAASGPDYGYTF.

This rearrangement joins TRBV28 to TRBJ2-1, with D unresolved. The V and J ends lost 6 bases and 1 base respectively, with 13 bases between them. This CDR3 region has 15 residues. Germline V gene data show CDR1 as MDHEN and CDR2 as SYDVKM. The CDR3 region has the DNA TGTGCCAGCAGCTCCCCCGGTATGTCCTACAATGAGCAGTTCTTC. Amino acid sequence: CASSSPGMSYNEQFF.

Notes on this clone: A single base separates this from a much larger clone, so it may be a read error. The chain joins TRBV7-9 to TRBJ2-3; D gene uncertain. The germline V gene has CDR1 SEHNR and CDR2 FQNEAQ (reference sequence). This CDR3 contains 12 residues. V was clipped by 1 base and J by 3 bases, with 2 bases between them. CDR3 DNA sequence: TGTGCCAGCAGCTTAGGGACAGATACGCAGTATTTT. Translated, it gives CASSLGTDTQYF.

The V and J genes are TRBV15 and TRBJ1-5, with D possibly TRBD1 on 6 matching bases. Germline CDR1 LNHNV, CDR2 YYDKDF (reference sequence). V gave up 0 bases and J gave up 7 bases, with 10 bases separating them. The CDR3 runs to 14 residues. For the CDR3, the DNA is TGTGCCACCAGCAGAGATCCAGGGGAACAGCCCCAGCATTTT. This gives the protein CATSRDPGEQPQHF.